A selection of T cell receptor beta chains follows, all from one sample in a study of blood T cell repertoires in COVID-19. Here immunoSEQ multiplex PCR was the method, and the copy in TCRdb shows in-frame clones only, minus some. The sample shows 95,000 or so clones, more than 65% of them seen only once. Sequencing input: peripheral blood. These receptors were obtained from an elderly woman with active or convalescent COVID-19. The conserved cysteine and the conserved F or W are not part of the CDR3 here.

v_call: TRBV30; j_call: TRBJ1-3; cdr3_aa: AWSVLGGRGNTIY
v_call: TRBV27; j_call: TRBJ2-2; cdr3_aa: ASSFTGTGGPGELF
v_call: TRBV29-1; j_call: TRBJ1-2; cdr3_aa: SVAVSKGYT
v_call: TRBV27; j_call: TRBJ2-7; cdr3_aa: ASSPTSGDYEQY
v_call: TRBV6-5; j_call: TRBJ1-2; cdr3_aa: ASRVQGTAGYT
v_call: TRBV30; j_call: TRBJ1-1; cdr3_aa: AWGQGQNTEAF
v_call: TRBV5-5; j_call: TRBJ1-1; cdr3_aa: ASSLTANTEAF
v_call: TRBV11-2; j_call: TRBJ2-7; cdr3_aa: ASNSPTSYEQY
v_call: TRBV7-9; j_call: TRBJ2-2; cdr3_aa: ASSLAQGQPGELF
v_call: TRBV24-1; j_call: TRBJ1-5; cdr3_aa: ATSDGDGTGRQPQH
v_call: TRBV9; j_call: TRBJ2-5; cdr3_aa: ASSARNGETQY
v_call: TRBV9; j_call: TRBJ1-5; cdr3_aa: ASSSRQGSNQPQH
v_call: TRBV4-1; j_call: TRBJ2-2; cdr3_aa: ASSPQGSYTGELF
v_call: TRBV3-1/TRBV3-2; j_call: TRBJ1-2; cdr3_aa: ASREDRGGSGGYT
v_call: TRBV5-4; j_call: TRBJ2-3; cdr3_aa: ASSPEGRTDTQY
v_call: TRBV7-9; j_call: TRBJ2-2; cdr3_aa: ASSLASVTGELF
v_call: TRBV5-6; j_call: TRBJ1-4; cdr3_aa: ASSSVVSEKLF
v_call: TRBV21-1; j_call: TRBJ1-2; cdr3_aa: ASAQGIYGYT
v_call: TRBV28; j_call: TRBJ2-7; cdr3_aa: ASLGGGSSYEQY
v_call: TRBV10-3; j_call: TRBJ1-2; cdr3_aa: AISESEGSGYT
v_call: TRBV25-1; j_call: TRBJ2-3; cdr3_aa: ASSSVSSSTDTQY
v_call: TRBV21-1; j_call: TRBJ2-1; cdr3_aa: ASSKRGYNEQF
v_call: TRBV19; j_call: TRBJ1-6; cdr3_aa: ASSAGQGSSYNSPLH
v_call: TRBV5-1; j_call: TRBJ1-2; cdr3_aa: ASSPRWGPYGYT
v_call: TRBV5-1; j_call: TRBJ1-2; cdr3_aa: ASSLGSTDGLGGYT
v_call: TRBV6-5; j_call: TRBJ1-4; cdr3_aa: ASRGQGFEKLF
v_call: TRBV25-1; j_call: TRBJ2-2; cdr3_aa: ASSESLGDTGELF
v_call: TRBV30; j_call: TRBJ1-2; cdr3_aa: AWSTPGRFYGYT
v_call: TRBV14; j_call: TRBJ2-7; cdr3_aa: ASSQNMIGEQY
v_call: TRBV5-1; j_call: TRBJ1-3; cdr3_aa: ASSLGDTSGNTIY
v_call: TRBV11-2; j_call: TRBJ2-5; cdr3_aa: ASSAGRQETQY
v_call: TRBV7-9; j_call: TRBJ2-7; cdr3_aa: ASSFWVAGSYEQY
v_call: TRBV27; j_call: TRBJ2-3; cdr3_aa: ASSLSGGARKSTDTQY
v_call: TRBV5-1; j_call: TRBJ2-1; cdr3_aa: ASSMTSNEQF
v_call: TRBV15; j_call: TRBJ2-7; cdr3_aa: ATSRLAGGLEEQY
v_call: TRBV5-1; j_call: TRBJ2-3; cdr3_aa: ASSFSGGETDTQY
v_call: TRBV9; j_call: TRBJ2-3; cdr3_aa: ASSVDPAENTDTQY
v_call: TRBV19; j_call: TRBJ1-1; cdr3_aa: ASRSGGMNTEAF
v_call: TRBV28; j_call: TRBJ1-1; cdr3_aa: ASKEGDTEAF
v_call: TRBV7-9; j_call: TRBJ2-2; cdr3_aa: ASSFRQGWTGELF
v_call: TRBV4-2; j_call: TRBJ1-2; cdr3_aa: ASSQEIRQGLSYGYT
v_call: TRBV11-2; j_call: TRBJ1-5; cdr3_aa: ASSQTGEQPQH
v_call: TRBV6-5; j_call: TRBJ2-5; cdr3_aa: ATKRGPKETQY
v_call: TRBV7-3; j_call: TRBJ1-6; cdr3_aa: ASSSDSPNSPLH
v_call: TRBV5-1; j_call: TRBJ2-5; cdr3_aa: ASSLAYRGRGSGYQETQY
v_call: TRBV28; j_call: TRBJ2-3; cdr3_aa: ASQPSWEGDTQY
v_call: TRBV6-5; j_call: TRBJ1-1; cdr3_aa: ASSYSKRTANTEAF
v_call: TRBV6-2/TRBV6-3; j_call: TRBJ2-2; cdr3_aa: ASSYGADEIANTGELF
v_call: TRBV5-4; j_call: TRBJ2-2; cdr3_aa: ASSLGTAITGELF
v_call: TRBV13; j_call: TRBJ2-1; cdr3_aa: ASSPSAGQGINEQF
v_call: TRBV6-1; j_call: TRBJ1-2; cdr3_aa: ASSEQGSPNYGYT
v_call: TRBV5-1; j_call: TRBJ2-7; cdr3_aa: ASSLVLGLAYEQY
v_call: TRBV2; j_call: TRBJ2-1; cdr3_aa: AISSVYNEQF
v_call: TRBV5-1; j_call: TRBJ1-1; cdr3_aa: ASSLGPQGGTEAF
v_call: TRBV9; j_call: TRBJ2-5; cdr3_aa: ASSASGQETQY
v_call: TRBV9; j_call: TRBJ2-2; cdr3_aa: ASSVELAGPGELF